The T cell receptor beta chain under discussion was sequenced for a study of cytomegalovirus exposure and HLA in healthy donors. The donors, nominally healthy at sampling, likely had unrecorded immune exposures. Germline V CDR1 and CDR2: KGHSH, LQKENI. The junction had 6 bases not matched to a gene; V was cut back by 3 bases and J by 3 bases. The CDR3 length is 15 residues. PCR primers comprised 60 Vbeta and 13 Jbeta primers. The table came from immunoSEQ multiplex PCR; TCRdb's copy has only in-frame clones and leaves some out. This table holds some 180,000 clones, about 85% found once. Regarding the study as a whole: It was reported that TCR beta sequences correctly inferred the HLA-A and HLA-B alleles for most subjects. Compared with the roughly 700-donor mean, an Asian-associated ancestry cluster reportedly had fewer N-insertions, according to a later analysis. The study recorded more than 150 TCR beta chains that were cytomegalovirus-associated.

Only one count was recorded for this clone. Its target is not known. Sequencing was carried out using PBMCs. This sequence joins TRBV18 and TRBJ2-3; 7 bases fit TRBD1. The TCR was taken from a girl aged 5-17 years in good health and CMV-seropositive. The DNA of the CDR3 is TGTGCCAGCTCACCGTTGACAGGGTGGACAGATACGCAGTATTTT. It encodes CASSPLTGWTDTQYF.